This TCR beta chain was recovered during a study of Ad26.COV2.S vaccination and SARS-CoV-2 variants. Study results and caveats: Reportedly, after vaccination the spike-specific CD8+ and CD4+ T cell responses displayed substantial breadth. Vaccine recipients posted higher spike-specific TCR breadth than their placebo counterparts.

As to this clone: Its antigen is unidentified.

The treatment denotes: 19 received Ad26.COV2.S at low or high dose, single or two shots; several received placebo; per-sample allocation not given. Samples were taken on day 63 after the first vaccine or placebo injection. In Boston, the donor was an adult between 18-55 years of age. An Ad26 vector carrying the Wuhan-strain SARS-CoV-2 spike served as the vaccine. TCRdb's table, derived via immunoSEQ multiplex PCR, lists solely in-frame clones and lacks some. The sample holds about 350,000 clones, about 88% seen once. With 7 bases clipped from V and 3 bases from J, the junction kept 4 bases outside the gene matches. Looked up from germline, CDR1 is LNHDA and CDR2 is SQIVND (reference sequence). This CDR3 has 13 amino acids.

This receptor was taken from a person between 18 and 60 years old who received the Ad26.COV2.S COVID-19 vaccine or a placebo. The material sequenced was peripheral blood, taken in a trial of Ad26.COV2.S vaccine versus placebo. The chain carries TRBV19 and TRBJ1-2; 8 bases are shared with TRBD1. The CDR3 region has the DNA TGTGCCAGTACCGCACAGGGGGACTATGGCTACACCTTC. It is translated as CASTAQGDYGYTF. The entire variable domain, with the rest obtained from reference TRBV19 and TRBJ1-2, is as follows: DGGITQSPKYLFRKEGQNVTLSCEQNLNHDAMYWYRQDPGQGLRLIYYSQIVNDFQKGDIAEGYSVSREKKESFPLTVTSAQKNPTAFYLCASTAQGDYGYTFGSGTRLTVV.